Presented here are 21 T cell receptor beta chains from one specimen sequenced in a study of blood T cells in healthy people across ages. The second PCR ran about 6 to 11 cycles with a sample-barcoded 5' primer and J-beta primers. TCRdb reprocessed the 5' RACE reads via MiXCR and lists one record per CDR3 protein. This table holds roughly 800,000 distinct CDR3 sequences, more than 45% found once. The sequenced sample consisted of blood. Receptors were obtained from a man aged 30 to 45 in good health.

V gene TRBV9 combines with J gene TRBJ2-1; 8 positions match TRBD2. J was trimmed by 7 bases and V by 4 bases; bases with no gene match: 10. CDR1 and CDR2 from the germline V gene are SGDLS and YYNGEE. The CDR3 length is 15 residues. CDR3 region: CASSTEQAGDNEQFF. The CDR3 region has the DNA TGTGCCAGCAGCACAGAACAAGCGGGAGATAATGAGCAGTTCTTC.

DNA for the CDR3: TGTGCCAGCAGCGTAGGACAGGGGGAGCCACGGGTGGGCTACACCTTC. This translates into CASSVGQGEPRVGYTF. The chain couples TRBV9 to TRBJ1-2; 9 bases align to TRBD1. V was clipped by 0 bases and J by 8 bases; unmatched bases: 11. Germline V gives CDR1 SGDLS, CDR2 YYNGEE. CDR3 length equals 16 residues.

This rearrangement joins TRBV20-1 to TRBJ2-5, with 11 nucleotides matching TRBD1. CDR3 length: 14 amino acids. The J segment lost 7 bases and the V segment lost 6 bases, leaving 10 bases of the junction unmatched. Germline values: CDR1 DFQATT, CDR2 SNEGSKA (reference sequence). CDR3 loop: CSASTGQGVGTQYF. The CDR3 DNA is TGCAGTGCCAGTACGGGACAGGGGGTTGGGACCCAGTACTTC.

With regard to this clonotype: A much bigger clone sits one base away, suggesting this may be a read error. The chain joins TRBV20-1 to TRBJ2-7; the D is unclear. The V end lost 0 bases, the J end lost 10 bases, and 7 bases lay between the germline ends. The CDR3 consists of 10 residues. Germline V lookup: CDR1 DFQATT, CDR2 SNEGSKA (reference sequence). CDR3 amino acids: CSARDVSQYF. The CDR3 DNA sequence: TGCAGTGCTAGAGATGTGTCTCAGTACTTC.

The chain carries TRBV20-1 and TRBJ1-2, with D uncertain. V was clipped by 5 bases and J by 4 bases, with 20 bases between them. Germline assignment: CDR1 DFQATT and CDR2 SNEGSKA (reference sequence). The length of the CDR3 is 15 residues. CDR3 coding DNA: TGCAGTGCTCGCCCTTTAGGGAGAGGAGGCTATGGCTACACCTTC. This codes for CSARPLGRGGYGYTF.

The chain uses TRBV9 and TRBJ1-1, with D perhaps TRBD1 (5 bases). This CDR3 region has 12 residues. CDR1 and CDR2 from the germline V gene are SGDLS and YYNGEE. V was pared by 3 bases and J by 5 bases, with 8 bases between. The CDR3 DNA is TGTGCCAGCAGCGGGAGGGGAACTGAAGCTTTCTTT. Its protein is CASSGRGTEAFF. The full variable domain, its missing parts supplied by reference TRBV9 and TRBJ1-1, is DSGVTQTPKHLITATGQRVTLRCSPRSGDLSVYWYQQSLDQGLQFLIQYYNGEERAKGNILERFSAQQFPDLHSELNLSSLELGDSALYFCASSGRGTEAFFGQGTRLTVV.

This clonotype occurred a few times. The chain uses TRBV3-1 and TRBJ2-7; D is perhaps TRBD2 (6 bases). Looked up from germline, CDR1 is LGHDT and CDR2 is YNNKEL (reference sequence). The CDR3 consists of 15 residues. Trimming removed 2 bases at V and 3 bases at J, with 14 bases between. CDR3 amino acids: CASSQFPRDFYEQYF. The CDR3 DNA reads TGTGCCAGCAGCCAATTCCCCCGGGACTTCTACGAGCAGTACTTC.

The chain has TRBV30 and TRBJ2-7; TRBD1 agrees at 9 bases. The length of the CDR3 is 14 residues. Trimming cost V 3 bases and J 6 bases; bases outside gene matches: 9. The germline gives CDR1 GTSNPN, CDR2 SVGIG (reference sequence). The CDR3 loop is CAWRQPGQGGEQYF. The CDR3 region has the DNA TGTGCCTGGAGACAGCCGGGACAGGGAGGCGAGCAGTACTTC.

In its sample, this clonotype was seen many times. The chain combines TRBV7-9 with TRBJ2-7; D tentatively fits TRBD1 or TRBD2 (5 bases each). V lost 5 bases and J lost 2, with 13 bases in between. The CDR3 totals 14 residues. Germline CDR1 and CDR2: SEHNR and FQNEAQ (reference sequence). CDR3 nucleotides: TGTGCCAGCAGCGGCCGGGGACCTACCTACGAGCAGTACTTC. Amino acids: CASSGRGPTYEQYF.

The chain has TRBV5-1 and TRBJ2-4; TRBD1 matches at 7 bases. Germline V lookup: CDR1 SGHRS, CDR2 YFSETQ. This CDR3 has 14 residues. J gave up 13 bases and V 4 bases, and 14 bases lay outside the gene matches. CDR3 DNA sequence: TGCGCCAGCAGCCGTGACAGGGCCTCCCTTGAGCAGTACTTC. It yields the protein CASSRDRASLEQYF.

This clonotype was detected a few times. The J gene is TRBJ2-1, the V gene TRBV6-2 or TRBV6-3, with D possibly being TRBD1 (6 bases). Trimming removed 6 bases from V and 3 bases from J, with 15 bases in between. This CDR3 region has 15 residues. Germline CDR1 is MNHEY and CDR2 is SVGEGT. The CDR3 is CASSLDRSGYNEQFF. The CDR3 region has the DNA TGTGCCAGCAGCCTGGACAGATCGGGCTACAATGAGCAGTTCTTC.

The chain carries TRBV29-1 and TRBJ2-7; TRBD2 matches 10 bases. CDR3 length equals 15 residues. Trimming took 4 bases from V and 4 from J; bases not matched to a gene: 10. The V gene's germline CDR1 is SQVTM and CDR2 ANQGSEA. CDR3 coding DNA: TGCAGCGTTGTTAAGCTAGCGGGGGTTTTTTACGAGCAGTACTTC. It encodes CSVVKLAGVFYEQYF.

This clonotype was found once. The gene calls are TRBV28 and TRBJ2-3; the D gene is possibly TRBD2 (6 bases). The germline V and J ends were trimmed by 7 bases and 3 bases, with 17 bases remaining between them. The CDR3 is 15 residues long. CDR1 MDHEN and CDR2 SYDVKM come from the germline V gene. CDR3 sequence reads: CASNQAGAGTDTQYF. The CDR3 nucleotides read TGTGCCAGCAACCAGGCCGGGGCGGGAACAGATACGCAGTATTTT.

A note on this clonotype: The junction departs from germline at one end; a sequencing error may be responsible. The chain employs TRBV29-1 and TRBJ1-4, with D perhaps TRBD1 (5 bases). The CDR3 length is 11 residues. Germline V gene lookup returns CDR1 SQVTM and CDR2 ANQGSEA. Here the CDR3 reads CSGGWNEELFF. The CDR3 nucleotides are TGCAGCGGGGGGTGGAATGAAGAACTGTTTTTT. The full variable domain, completed using reference TRBV29-1 and TRBJ1-4, is SAVISQKPSRDICQRGTSLTIQCQVDSQVTMMFWYRQQPGQSLTLIATANQGSEATYESGFVIDKFPISRPNLTFSTLTVSNMSPEDSSIYLCSGGWNEELFFGSGTQLSVL.

This chain links TRBV28 with TRBJ2-7; no definite D call. Germline CDR1 reads MDHEN; CDR2 reads SYDVKM. The CDR3 is 13 amino acids. V lost 5 bases to trimming and J lost 4 bases, with 12 bases between them. The CDR3 spells CASSRTPGYEQYF. CDR3 coding DNA: TGTGCCAGCAGTAGGACCCCTGGATACGAGCAGTACTTC.

The genes are TRBV20-1 and TRBJ2-5; possibly TRBD1 for D (6 bases). Germline CDR1 reads DFQATT; CDR2 reads SNEGSKA (reference sequence). The CDR3 covers 17 residues. Trimming removed 0 bases at V and 5 bases at J, with 22 bases between. The CDR3 protein is CSARDPELRGKGETQYF. CDR3 in DNA: TGCAGTGCTAGAGATCCAGAACTCAGGGGAAAGGGGGAGACCCAGTACTTC.

The chain combines TRBV6-2 or TRBV6-3 with TRBJ2-3; 13 bases agree with TRBD2. CDR1 MNHEY and CDR2 SVGEGT come from the germline V gene. V was pared by 7 bases and J by 2 bases, with 6 bases of the junction left unmatched. The CDR3 has 16 residues. Here the CDR3 DNA reads TGTGCCAGCACTGGGACTAGCGGGGATATCACAGATACGCAGTATTTT. This gives the protein CASTGTSGDITDTQYF.

The sample holds a few counts of this clonotype. Here the CDR3 reads CASLSEGGTETQYF. CDR3 nucleotide sequence: TGTGCCAGTCTTTCTGAAGGAGGGACGGAGACCCAGTACTTC. The V gene is TRBV5-5, the J gene TRBJ2-5; the D gene is possibly TRBD2 (6 bases). The CDR3 covers 14 residues. The germline V and J ends were trimmed by 8 bases and 5 bases, with 19 bases remaining between them. The germline gives CDR1 SGHKS, CDR2 YYEKEE (reference sequence).

This clonotype was counted between two and nine times. The chain combines TRBV27 with TRBJ1-1, with D hard to call. This CDR3 contains 15 residues. V shed 6 bases and J shed 5 bases, with 19 bases lying between them. Germline V gene sequence: CDR1 MNHEY, CDR2 SMNVEV (reference sequence). CDR3 amino acids: CASSLSGSLRTEAFF. The CDR3 nucleotides read TGTGCCAGCAGCCTCTCCGGTTCCCTGAGAACTGAAGCTTTCTTT.

In its sample, this clonotype was seen a few times. This chain connects TRBV12-3 or TRBV12-4 to TRBJ2-1; 13 bases are shared with TRBD2. The V and J ends lost 4 bases and 1 base, in that order; junction bases with no gene match: 1. This CDR3 has 16 amino acids. CDR3 in amino acids: CASSSGLAGSYNEQFF. CDR3 DNA sequence: TGTGCCAGCAGTTCGGGACTAGCGGGATCCTACAATGAGCAGTTCTTC.

The chain links TRBV5-6 to TRBJ1-1, with D hard to call. V shed 4 bases and J shed 6 bases, with 13 bases lying between them. CDR1 is SGHDT, CDR2 YYEEEE, per germline. The CDR3 is 13 residues long. CDR3 coding DNA: TGTGCCAGCAGCCTGCCGGGAGTCGCTGAAGCTTTCTTT. Amino acids: CASSLPGVAEAFF.